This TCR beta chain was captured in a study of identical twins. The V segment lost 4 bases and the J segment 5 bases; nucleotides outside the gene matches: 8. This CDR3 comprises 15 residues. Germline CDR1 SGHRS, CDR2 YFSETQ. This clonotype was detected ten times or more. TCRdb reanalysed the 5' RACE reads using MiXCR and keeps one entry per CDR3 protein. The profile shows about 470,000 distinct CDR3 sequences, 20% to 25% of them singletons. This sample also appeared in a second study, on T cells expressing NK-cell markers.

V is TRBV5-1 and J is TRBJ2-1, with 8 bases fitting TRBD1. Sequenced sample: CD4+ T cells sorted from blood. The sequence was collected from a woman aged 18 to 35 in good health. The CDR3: CASSVIPGQDNEQFF. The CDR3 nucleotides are TGCGCCAGCAGCGTCATCCCGGGACAGGACAATGAGCAGTTCTTC.